This T cell receptor (beta chain) was observed in a study of blood T cell repertoires in COVID-19. This clone showed up just a few times. Grouping used clinical history reported by participants in a survey and questionnaire. Germline V gene lookup returns CDR1 SGHAT and CDR2 FQNNGV. The V and J ends lost 5 bases and 6 bases respectively, with 8 bases between them. The CDR3 totals 13 residues. Authors' data handling: For nucleated cells, counts were estimated from reference gene primer amplification. Repertoires were generated with immunoSEQ multiplex PCR, while TCRdb's copy carries only in-frame clones and drops some. That table gives V, J and clone size, and the DNA gave D and trimming. Here the sample spans 210,000 or so clones, 86% being singletons.

Specimen: PBMCs or T cells enriched from blood (not recorded which). The TCR comes from a woman in her 50s in a cohort exposed to, infected with or recovered from COVID-19 (not recorded which). The chain recombines TRBV11-2 with TRBJ1-6; D is uncertain. The DNA of the CDR3 is TGTGCCAGCAGCCCAGGCCGTAATTCACCCCTCCACTTT. Its protein product is CASSPGRNSPLHF.